The clone carrying this TCR beta chain was seen a single time. Its antigen remains unidentified. The data stem from a study of CD4+ T cells in melanoma. Overall study findings and caveats: CD8+ T cell, macrophage and B cell function reportedly correlated with neoantigen-specific CD4+ T cells.

Germline assignment: CDR1 SEHNR and CDR2 FQNEAQ (reference sequence). This CDR3 contains 15 residues. Trimming cost V 2 bases and J 9 bases, with 17 bases left between them. The repertoire was sequenced with immunoSEQ multiplex PCR; TCRdb's copy has only in-frame clones and lacks some. The sample has approximately 14,000 clones; approximately 70% are singletons. This receptor was obtained from a human donor with melanoma. The chain carries TRBV7-9 and TRBJ2-1; no clear D. The sample comprised cells from a culture (not recorded whether cultured in vitro). CDR3 sequence: CASSLLGNVPGEQFF. The DNA of the CDR3 is TGTGCCAGCAGCTTACTGGGAAACGTCCCAGGTGAGCAGTTCTTC. Variable domain in full (rest from reference TRBV7-9 and TRBJ2-1): DTGVSQNPRHKITKRGQNVTFRCDPISEHNRLYWYRQTLGQGPEFLTYFQNEAQLEKSRLLSDRFSAERPKGSFSTLEIQRTEQGDSAMYLCASSLLGNVPGEQFFGPGTRLTVL.